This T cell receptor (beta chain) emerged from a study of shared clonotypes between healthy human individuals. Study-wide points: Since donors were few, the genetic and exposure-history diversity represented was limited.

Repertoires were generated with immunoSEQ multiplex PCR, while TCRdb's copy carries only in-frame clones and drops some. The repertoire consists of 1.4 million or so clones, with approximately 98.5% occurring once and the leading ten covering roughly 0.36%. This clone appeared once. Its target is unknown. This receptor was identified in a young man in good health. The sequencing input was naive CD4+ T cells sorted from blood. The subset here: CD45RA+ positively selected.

The CDR3 here is CASSPRVFGYGYTF. The CDR3 DNA sequence: TGTGCCAGCAGTCCCAGGGTTTTCGGCTATGGCTACACCTTC. The chain employs TRBV27 and TRBJ1-2; D may be TRBD1 (5 bases). The CDR3 totals 14 residues. Germline lookup yields CDR1 MNHEY and CDR2 SMNVEV (reference sequence). Trimming cost V 5 bases and J 4 bases, with 14 bases left between them.